This passage covers 9 T cell receptor beta chains from one sample sequenced in a study of T cells in localized non-small cell lung cancer. Libraries were prepared by immunoSEQ multiplex PCR; TCRdb keeps only in-frame clonotypes and omits some of them. Among 41,000 or so clones listed, 85% to 90% were seen once. Specimen: peripheral blood, collected before any cancer treatment. The receptor source for this set is a female donor older than 55 with stage I squamous cell lung carcinoma.

The genes are TRBV5-1 and TRBJ2-7, with 9 bases identical to TRBD1. The CDR3 covers 13 residues. Germline values: CDR1 SGHRS, CDR2 YFSETQ. The V and J ends lost 7 bases and 4 bases, in that order; junction bases with no gene match: 6. The CDR3 DNA sequence: TGCGCCAGCTCCGGGACAGGGCTGTACGAGCAGTACTTC. It translates to CASSGTGLYEQYF.

The chain links TRBV5-1 to TRBJ2-3; no clear D gene. This CDR3 is built from 14 residues. The germline CDR1 and CDR2 sequences are SGHRS and YFSETQ. The V end was cut by 6 bases, the J end by 2 bases, with 13 bases between. The CDR3 DNA sequence: TGCGCCAGCAAGTGGAGCCCCTTCACAGATACGCAGTATTTT. It is translated as CASKWSPFTDTQYF.

The chain uses TRBV25-1 and TRBJ2-5, with a weak D call TRBD2 (6 bases). The CDR3 spans 15 residues. Per germline, CDR1 MGHDK and CDR2 SYGVNS. V lost 2 bases and J lost 4, with 14 bases in between. The CDR3 sequence: CASSEGTAGGETQYF. CDR3 sequence (DNA): TGTGCCAGCAGTGAAGGGACCGCCGGGGGAGAGACCCAGTACTTC.

CDR3 region: CASSSGRGRETQYF. DNA of the CDR3: TGTGCCAGCAGTTCGGGACGGGGCAGAGAGACCCAGTACTTC. The chain recombines TRBV6-6 with TRBJ2-5; D is possibly TRBD1 or TRBD2 (5 bases each). The V gene lost 4 bases and the J gene lost 4 bases, with 13 bases spanning the gap. The CDR3 contains 14 residues. CDR1 MNHNY and CDR2 SVGAGI come from the germline V gene (reference sequence).

This clone appeared once. V is TRBV4-3 and J is TRBJ2-1; 9 bases match TRBD1. This CDR3 has 14 amino acids. V shed 1 base and J 9 bases; nucleotides not matched to a gene: 4. The germline V gene encodes CDR1 LGHNA and CDR2 YSLEER. CDR3 sequence reads: CASSQGGTGFEQFF. CDR3 DNA: TGCGCCAGCAGCCAAGGGGGGACAGGGTTTGAGCAGTTCTTC.

This chain uses TRBV5-4 with TRBJ2-4; D may match TRBD1 or TRBD2 (5 bases each). The CDR3 loop spans 15 amino acids. CDR1 and CDR2 (germline): SGHNT, YYREEE (reference sequence). V was shortened by 4 bases and J by 2 bases, with 13 bases between the two germline ends. CDR3: CASSNWGSSKNIQYF. As DNA, the CDR3 is TGTGCCAGCAGCAATTGGGGGTCCTCCAAAAACATTCAGTACTTC.

This clone has a handful of counts. The chain carries TRBV30 and TRBJ2-2, with no clear D. Germline V gene data show CDR1 as GTSNPN and CDR2 as SVGIG (reference sequence). V was shortened by 6 bases and J by 5 bases, with 16 bases between the two germline ends. This CDR3 contains 14 residues. The CDR3 nucleotides are TGTGCCTGCCGACCCGCGTTGGGGACCGGGGAGCTGTTTTTT. Translation: CACRPALGTGELFF.

V and J are TRBV18 and TRBJ1-5, with D unclear. Trimming took off 1 base at V and 2 bases at J, with 9 bases between the two ends. The CDR3 length is 15 residues. Per germline, CDR1 KGHSH and CDR2 LQKENI. CDR3 coding DNA: TGTGCCAGCTCACCACTCCCCGGGCGCAATCAGCCCCAGCATTTT. This translates into CASSPLPGRNQPQHF.

This sequence joins TRBV2 and TRBJ1-3; no firm D call. Germline V lookup: CDR1 SNHLY, CDR2 FYNNEI. The CDR3 spans 13 residues. V lost 6 bases and J lost 0, with 6 bases in between. The CDR3 coding sequence is TGTGCCAGCAGCTCATTCTCTGGAAACACCATATATTTT. Its translation is CASSSFSGNTIYF.